This is a list of T cell receptor beta chains from one sample in a study of human T cells and chemical hapten exposure. TCRdb independently ran MiXCR on the RACE reads; one entry per CDR3 protein. The repertoire has 75,000 to 100,000 distinct CDR3 sequences, over 9.5% of them found once; the top ten carry roughly 2.4%. The source material was whole blood, sampled in connection with sensitization to the hapten diphenylcyclopropenone (DPC). The receptors originated from a man in his forties with alopecia areata. Some clones in this sample may be carry-over from other donors' samples. The CDR3 runs from the conserved cysteine through the conserved F or W. A D gene is named only where the DNA matches it firmly. Size tells how often a clone was seen (once, few, many) or the class of an expanded clone, and some rows leave it out.

cdr3_nt	cdr3_aa	clone_size	v_call	j_call	d_call
TGTGCCAGTAGTACCTCGACAGGGAGCTCCTATAATTCACCCCTCCACTTT	CASSTSTGSSYNSPLHF	many	TRBV19	TRBJ1-6	TRBD1
TGTGCCAGCAGCCCGACAGGCCAATATAGCAATCAGCCCCAGCATTTT	CASSPTGQYSNQPQHF	many	TRBV5-5	TRBJ1-5	-
TGTGCCAGCCTCCCCCCCGGGACAGGATTCGGAGAGCAGTACTTC	CASLPPGTGFGEQYF	-	TRBV28	TRBJ2-7	TRBD1
TGCAGCGTTGCACTAGCGGGAAGGGGGTTGAGCACAGATACGCAGTATTTT	CSVALAGRGLSTDTQYF	-	TRBV29-1	TRBJ2-3	TRBD2
TGTGCCAGCAGTAACAGGGGGGGACTCTATGGCTACACCTTC	CASSNRGGLYGYTF	-	TRBV12-3/TRBV12-4	TRBJ1-2	TRBD1
TGTGCCAGCAGCTTAGGCAGCTGGGGGTCCTACGAGCAGTACTTC	CASSLGSWGSYEQYF	-	TRBV27	TRBJ2-7	-
TGCGCCAGCAGCACGCTCCACGGGACGGATTATGGCTACACCTTC	CASSTLHGTDYGYTF	-	TRBV4-3	TRBJ1-2	-
TGTGCCAGCAGACTCCGACAGGGGTTGATCGGGGAGCTGTTTTTT	CASRLRQGLIGELFF	-	TRBV28	TRBJ2-2	TRBD1
TGTGCCAGCAACTGGGGGGGCCGGACAGATACGCAGTATTTT	CASNWGGRTDTQYF	few	TRBV21-1	TRBJ2-3	-
TGCGCCAGCAGATCGGACAGCTCTGGGGCCAACGTCCTGACTTTC	CASRSDSSGANVLTF	-	TRBV5-1	TRBJ2-6	-
TGTGCCAGCAGTTACGAGGACTCTGGAAACACCATATATTTT	CASSYEDSGNTIYF	many	TRBV6-2/TRBV6-3	TRBJ1-3	-
TGTGCCAGCAGCCAAGTTACTCCGGGAGAGCAGTTCTTC	CASSQVTPGEQFF	many	TRBV3-1	TRBJ2-1	-
TGTGCCAGCTCACCGGACGGAAATCTAAACGGAAAACTGTTTTTT	CASSPDGNLNGKLFF	few	TRBV18	TRBJ1-4	-
TGTGCCAGCAGTTCCCTCCCACAGGGCCTGGGAACTGAAGCTTTCTTT	CASSSLPQGLGTEAFF	many	TRBV12-3/TRBV12-4	TRBJ1-1	-
TGCAGTGCCCGAACTGGGCTAGCAGTGAAGACCCAGTACTTC	CSARTGLAVKTQYF	many	TRBV20-1	TRBJ2-5	-